This T cell receptor beta chain was identified during a study of blood T cell repertoires in COVID-19. This table comes from immunoSEQ multiplex PCR, and its TCRdb copy is limited to in-frame clones, with some not included. The sample lists about 170,000 clones, around 92% occurring once. The CDR3 totals 15 residues. Germline V gene sequence: CDR1 MNHEY, CDR2 SVGAGI. V dropped 5 bases and J dropped 5 bases, with 18 bases sitting between them. The specimen was peripheral blood. The receptor's source is a man aged 25 to 40 with COVID-19, enrolled during active disease. The rearrangement links TRBV6-5 to TRBJ1-1; D is uncertain. The CDR3 reads CASSLFRSSGTEAFF. As DNA, the CDR3 is TGTGCCAGCAGTCTATTCCGGTCATCGGGGACTGAAGCTTTCTTT.